A single sample is the source of the 3 T cell receptor beta chains below, sequenced in a study of PD-1 blockade in classical Hodgkin lymphoma. Relapse was seen in all patients after autologous stem cell transplantation, and brentuximab vedotin exposure was variable. Clones were sequenced by immunoSEQ multiplex PCR, and TCRdb holds only the in-frame ones, with some missing. The profile shows 25,000 to 35,000 clones, approximately 87% of them singletons. This material consisted of peripheral blood mononuclear cells (PBMCs), taken before the second cycle of nivolumab. The receptors originated from a human donor with classical Hodgkin lymphoma.

This clone was counted once. The V and J genes are TRBV7-2 and TRBJ1-1, with D possibly matching TRBD1 (6 bases). Trimming stripped 1 base from V and 3 bases from J, with 21 bases between. The CDR3 is made up of 18 amino acids. The germline CDR1 and CDR2 sequences are SGHTA and FQGNSA. The CDR3 DNA is TGTGCCAGCAGCTTAGGTTCAGGGGTAGGTGTAAAGGACACTGAAGCTTTCTTT. It yields the protein CASSLGSGVGVKDTEAFF.

The gene calls are TRBV9 and TRBJ1-2, with D uncertain. Trimming stripped 2 bases from V and 2 bases from J, with 7 bases between. CDR3 size: 13 residues. CDR1 and CDR2 (germline): SGDLS, YYNGEE. Here the CDR3 reads CASSVTENYGYTF. The CDR3, as DNA: TGTGCCAGCAGCGTGACGGAGAACTATGGCTACACCTTC.

The V call is TRBV7-2, the J call TRBJ1-4, with unresolved D. The CDR3 length is 13 residues. V was trimmed by 2 bases and J by 6 bases, leaving 7 bases between them. The germline V gene encodes CDR1 SGHTA and CDR2 FQGNSA. The CDR3 region has the DNA TGTGCCAGCAGCTTAAGCACAGATGAAAAACTGTTTTTT. Translating it yields CASSLSTDEKLFF.